This TCR beta chain was obtained from a study of blood T cell repertoires in COVID-19. In the study overall: Material from acute and convalescent COVID-19 was sourced from the United States, Italy and Spain. Nucleic acid was either cDNA or gDNA, and it came from T cells, B-cell-depleted T cells, or PBMCs.

As processed by the authors: Quantification of nucleated cells was approximated via reference gene primer amplification. The table came from immunoSEQ multiplex PCR; TCRdb's copy has only in-frame clones and leaves some out. D and trimming come from the DNA, and the V and J calls and clone size come from that table. The sample lists around 19,000 clones; more than 75% were seen once. This CDR3 comprises 13 residues. The ends were cut back, 6 bases at V and 3 bases at J, with 11 bases in the middle. The chain is built from TRBV12-3 or TRBV12-4 and TRBJ1-1; D not resolved. The sequencing sample was made of peripheral blood. The receptor comes from a human donor in a cohort sampled during active COVID-19. CDR3 amino acids: CASSSRRDTEAFF. In DNA, the CDR3 is TGTGCCAGCAGCTCCCGACGGGACACTGAAGCTTTCTTT.